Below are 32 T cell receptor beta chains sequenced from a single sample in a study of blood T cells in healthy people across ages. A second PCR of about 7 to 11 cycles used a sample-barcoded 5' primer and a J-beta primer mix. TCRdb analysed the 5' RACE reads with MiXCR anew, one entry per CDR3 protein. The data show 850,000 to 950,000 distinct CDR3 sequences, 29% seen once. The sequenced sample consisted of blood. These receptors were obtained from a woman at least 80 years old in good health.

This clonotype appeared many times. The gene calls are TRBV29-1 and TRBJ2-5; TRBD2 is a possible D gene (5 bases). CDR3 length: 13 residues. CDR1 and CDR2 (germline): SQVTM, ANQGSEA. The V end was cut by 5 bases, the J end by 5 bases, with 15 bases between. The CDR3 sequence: CSVKRTYGETQYF. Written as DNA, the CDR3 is TGCAGCGTTAAAAGGACTTACGGGGAGACCCAGTACTTC.

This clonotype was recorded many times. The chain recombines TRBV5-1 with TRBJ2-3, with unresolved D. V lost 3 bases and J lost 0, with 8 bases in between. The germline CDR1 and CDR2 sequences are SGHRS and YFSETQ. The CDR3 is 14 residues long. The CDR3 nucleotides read TGCGCCAGCAGCTCCCGTTTAAGCACAGATACGCAGTATTTT. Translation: CASSSRLSTDTQYF. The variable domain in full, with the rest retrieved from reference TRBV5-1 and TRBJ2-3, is KAGVTQTPRYLIKTRGQQVTLSCSPISGHRSVSWYQQTPGQGLQFLFEYFSETQRNKGNFPGRFSGRQFSNSRSEMNVSTLELGDSALYLCASSSRLSTDTQYFGPGTRLTVL.

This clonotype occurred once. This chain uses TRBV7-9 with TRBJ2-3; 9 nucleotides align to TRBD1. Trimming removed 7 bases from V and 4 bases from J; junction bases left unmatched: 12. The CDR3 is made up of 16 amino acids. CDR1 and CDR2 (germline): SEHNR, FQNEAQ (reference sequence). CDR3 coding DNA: TGTGCCAGCACCAAATACCGGGACAGGGTTCCAGATACGCAGTATTTT. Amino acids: CASTKYRDRVPDTQYF.

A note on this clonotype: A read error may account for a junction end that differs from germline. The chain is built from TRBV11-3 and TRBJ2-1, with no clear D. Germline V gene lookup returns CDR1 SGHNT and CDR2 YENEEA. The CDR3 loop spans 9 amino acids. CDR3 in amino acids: CPSRETQFF. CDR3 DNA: TGTCCCAGCAGAGAGACCCAGTTCTTC.

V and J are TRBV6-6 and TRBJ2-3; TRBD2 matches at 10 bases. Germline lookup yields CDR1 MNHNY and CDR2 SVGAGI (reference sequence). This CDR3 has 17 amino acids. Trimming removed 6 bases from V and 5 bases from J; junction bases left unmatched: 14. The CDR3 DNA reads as TGTGCCAGCAGGTCCACTCTCCTAGCGGGGGCGGGAGATACGCAGTATTTT. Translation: CASRSTLLAGAGDTQYF.

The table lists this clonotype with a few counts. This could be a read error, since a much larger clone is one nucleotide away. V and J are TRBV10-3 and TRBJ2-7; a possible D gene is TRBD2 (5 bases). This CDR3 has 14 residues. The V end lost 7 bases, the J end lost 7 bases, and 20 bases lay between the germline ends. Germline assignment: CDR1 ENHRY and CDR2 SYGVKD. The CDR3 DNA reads TGTGCCATCAAACGGGATTCTCTATACAATGAGCAGTACTTC. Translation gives CAIKRDSLYNEQYF.

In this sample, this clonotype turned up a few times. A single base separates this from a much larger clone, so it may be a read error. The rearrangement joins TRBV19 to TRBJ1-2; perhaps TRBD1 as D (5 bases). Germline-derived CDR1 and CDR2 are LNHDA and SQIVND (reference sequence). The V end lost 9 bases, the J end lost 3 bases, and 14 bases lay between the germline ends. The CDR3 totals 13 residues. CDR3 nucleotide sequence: TGTGCCAGGAGTCGGAGGGGCGACTATGGCTACACCTTC. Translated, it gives CARSRRGDYGYTF.

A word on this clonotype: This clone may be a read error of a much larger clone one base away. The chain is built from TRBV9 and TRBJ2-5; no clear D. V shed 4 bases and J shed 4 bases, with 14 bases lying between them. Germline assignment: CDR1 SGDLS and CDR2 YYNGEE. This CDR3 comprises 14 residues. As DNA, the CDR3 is TGTGCCAGCAGCAACCGGAACCACGGAGAGACCCAGTACTTC. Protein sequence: CASSNRNHGETQYF. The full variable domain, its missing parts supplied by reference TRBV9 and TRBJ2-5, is DSGVTQTPKHLITATGQRVTLRCSPRSGDLSVYWYQQSLDQGLQFLIQYYNGEERAKGNILERFSAQQFPDLHSELNLSSLELGDSALYFCASSNRNHGETQYFGPGTRLLVL.

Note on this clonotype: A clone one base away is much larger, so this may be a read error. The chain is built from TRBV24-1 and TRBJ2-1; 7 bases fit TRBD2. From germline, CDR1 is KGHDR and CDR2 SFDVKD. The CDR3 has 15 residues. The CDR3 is CATGDRGLDYNEQFF. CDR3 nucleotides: TGTGCCACCGGTGACCGAGGACTAGACTACAATGAGCAGTTCTTC.

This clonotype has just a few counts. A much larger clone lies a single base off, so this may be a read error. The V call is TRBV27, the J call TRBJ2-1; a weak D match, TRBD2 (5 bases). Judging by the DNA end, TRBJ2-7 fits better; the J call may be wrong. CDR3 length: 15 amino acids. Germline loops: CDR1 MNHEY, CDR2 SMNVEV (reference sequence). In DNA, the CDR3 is TGTGCCAGCGCTGATCAAGGGAGCTCCTACAATGAGCAGTACTTC. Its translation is CASADQGSSYNEQYF.

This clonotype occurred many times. CDR3 in amino acids: CASSKVWSGGGLAAASSYEQYF. The CDR3, as DNA: TGTGCCAGCAGCAAAGTGTGGTCCGGTGGGGGACTAGCGGCAGCATCATCCTACGAGCAGTACTTC. J is TRBJ2-7 and V is TRBV21-1; the table's D call of TRBD2 was not tested on the DNA. TRBV21-1 constitutes a pseudogene. This CDR3 is 22 amino acids long.

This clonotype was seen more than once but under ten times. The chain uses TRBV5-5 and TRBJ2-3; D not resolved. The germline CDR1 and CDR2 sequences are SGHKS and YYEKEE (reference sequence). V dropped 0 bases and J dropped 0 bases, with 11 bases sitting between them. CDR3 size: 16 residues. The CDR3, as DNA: TGTGCCAGCAGCTTGGGCATCCTTGGTAGCACAGATACGCAGTATTTT. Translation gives CASSLGILGSTDTQYF.

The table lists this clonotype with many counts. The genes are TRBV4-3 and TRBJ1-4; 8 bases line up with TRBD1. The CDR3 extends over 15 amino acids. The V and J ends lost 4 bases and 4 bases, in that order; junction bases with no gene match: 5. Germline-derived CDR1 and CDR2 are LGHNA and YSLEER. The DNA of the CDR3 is TGCGCCAGCAGCCCCATGGGACAGGTTAATGAAAAACTGTTTTTT. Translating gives CASSPMGQVNEKLFF.

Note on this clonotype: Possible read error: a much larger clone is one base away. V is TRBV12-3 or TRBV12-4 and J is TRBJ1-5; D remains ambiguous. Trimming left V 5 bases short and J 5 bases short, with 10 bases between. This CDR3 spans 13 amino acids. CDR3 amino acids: CASSTLEDQPQHF. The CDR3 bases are TGTGCCAGCAGTACACTGGAGGATCAGCCCCAGCATTTT.

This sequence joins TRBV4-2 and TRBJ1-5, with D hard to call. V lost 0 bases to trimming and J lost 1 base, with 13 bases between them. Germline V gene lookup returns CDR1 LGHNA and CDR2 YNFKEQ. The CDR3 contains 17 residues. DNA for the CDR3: TGTGCCAGCAGCCAAGATCTGGTCGGCAGGAGCAATCAGCCCCAGCATTTT. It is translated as CASSQDLVGRSNQPQHF.

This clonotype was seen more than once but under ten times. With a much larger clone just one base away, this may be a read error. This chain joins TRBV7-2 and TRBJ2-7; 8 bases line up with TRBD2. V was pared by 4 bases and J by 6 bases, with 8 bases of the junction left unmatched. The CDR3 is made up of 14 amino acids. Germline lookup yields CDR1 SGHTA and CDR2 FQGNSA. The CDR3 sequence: CASSSGTRWGEQYF. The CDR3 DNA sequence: TGTGCCAGCAGCTCAGGGACTAGATGGGGCGAGCAGTACTTC.

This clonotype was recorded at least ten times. DNA for the CDR3: TGTGCCAGCAGAGGCCCGGGCCCGAGGACAGAGACCCAGTACTTC. Translation gives CASRGPGPRTETQYF. This chain links TRBV6-2 or TRBV6-3 with TRBJ2-5; D not resolved. Trimming cost V 6 bases and J 4 bases, with 18 bases left between them. Per the germline V gene, CDR1 is MNHEY and CDR2 is SVGEGT. This CDR3 contains 15 residues.

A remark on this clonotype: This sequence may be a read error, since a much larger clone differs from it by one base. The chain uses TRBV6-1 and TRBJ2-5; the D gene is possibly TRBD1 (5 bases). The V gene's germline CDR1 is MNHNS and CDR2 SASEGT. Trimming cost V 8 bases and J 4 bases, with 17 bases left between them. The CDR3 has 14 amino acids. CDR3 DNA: TGTGCCAGCGTCAGAATAGGGGAAGGAGAGACCCAGTACTTC. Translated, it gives CASVRIGEGETQYF.

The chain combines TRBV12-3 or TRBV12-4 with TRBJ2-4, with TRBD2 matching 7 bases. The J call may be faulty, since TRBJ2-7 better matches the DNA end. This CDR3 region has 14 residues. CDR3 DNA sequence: TGTGCCAGCAGTTTGGGGCGGGAGCTTTACGAGCAGTACTTC. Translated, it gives CASSLGRELYEQYF.

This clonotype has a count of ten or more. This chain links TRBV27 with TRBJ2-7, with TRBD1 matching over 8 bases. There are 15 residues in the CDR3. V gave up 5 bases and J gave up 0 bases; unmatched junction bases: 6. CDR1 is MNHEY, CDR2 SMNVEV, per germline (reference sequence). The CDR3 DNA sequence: TGTGCCAGCAGTATCCGACAGGGGAGCTCCTACGAGCAGTACTTC. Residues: CASSIRQGSSYEQYF.

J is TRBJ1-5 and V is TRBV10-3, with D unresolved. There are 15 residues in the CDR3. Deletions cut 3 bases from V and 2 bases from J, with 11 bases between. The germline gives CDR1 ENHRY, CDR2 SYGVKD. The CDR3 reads CAISEGLGGNQPQHF. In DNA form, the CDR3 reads TGTGCCATCAGTGAAGGTCTGGGAGGCAATCAGCCCCAGCATTTT.

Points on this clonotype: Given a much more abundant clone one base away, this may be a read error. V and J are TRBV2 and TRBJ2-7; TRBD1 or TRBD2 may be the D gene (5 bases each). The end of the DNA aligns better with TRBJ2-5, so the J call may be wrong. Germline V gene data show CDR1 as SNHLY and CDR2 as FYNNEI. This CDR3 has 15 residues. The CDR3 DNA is TGTGCCAGCAGGAATGGGGGTGCACGTTGGGAGACCCAGTACTTC. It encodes CASRNGGARWETQYF.

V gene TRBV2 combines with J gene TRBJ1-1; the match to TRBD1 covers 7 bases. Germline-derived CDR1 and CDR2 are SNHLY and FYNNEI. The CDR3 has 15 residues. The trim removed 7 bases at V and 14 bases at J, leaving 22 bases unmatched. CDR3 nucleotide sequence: TGTGCCAGCACTTACTTGAACGGCGCGACAGGGATGGAATTCTTT. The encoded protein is CASTYLNGATGMEFF.

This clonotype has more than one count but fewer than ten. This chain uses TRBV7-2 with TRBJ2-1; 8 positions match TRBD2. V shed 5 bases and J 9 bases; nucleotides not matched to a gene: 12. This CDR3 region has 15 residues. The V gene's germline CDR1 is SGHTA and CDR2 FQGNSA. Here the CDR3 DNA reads TGTGCCAGCAGCCCAGAATGGTCTGCGGGAGGTGAGCAGTTCTTC. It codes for CASSPEWSAGGEQFF.

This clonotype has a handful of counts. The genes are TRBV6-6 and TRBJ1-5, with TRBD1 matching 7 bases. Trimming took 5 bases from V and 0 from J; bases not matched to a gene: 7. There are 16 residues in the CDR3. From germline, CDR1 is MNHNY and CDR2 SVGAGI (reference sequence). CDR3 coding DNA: TGTGCCAGCAGTAGCTTGACAGGGACTAGCAATCAGCCCCAGCATTTT. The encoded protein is CASSSLTGTSNQPQHF.

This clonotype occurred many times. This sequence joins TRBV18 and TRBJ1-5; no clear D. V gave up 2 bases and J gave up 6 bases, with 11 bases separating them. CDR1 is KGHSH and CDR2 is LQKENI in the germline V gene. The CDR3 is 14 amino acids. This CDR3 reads CASSPEGWSQPQHF. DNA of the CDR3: TGTGCCAGCTCACCAGAGGGTTGGAGTCAGCCCCAGCATTTT. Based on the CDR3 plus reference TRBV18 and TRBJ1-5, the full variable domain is NAGVMQNPRHLVRRRGQEARLRCSPMKGHSHVYWYRQLPEEGLKFMVYLQKENIIDESGMPKERFSAEFPKEGPSILRIQQVVRGDSAAYFCASSPEGWSQPQHFGDGTRLSIL.

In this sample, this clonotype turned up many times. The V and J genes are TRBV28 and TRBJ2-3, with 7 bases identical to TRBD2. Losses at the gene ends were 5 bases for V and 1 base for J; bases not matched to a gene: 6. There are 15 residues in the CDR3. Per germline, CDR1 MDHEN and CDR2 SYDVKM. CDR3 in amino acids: CASSLPGGGTDTQYF. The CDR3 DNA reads TGTGCCAGCAGTCTCCCTGGGGGGGGCACAGATACGCAGTATTTT. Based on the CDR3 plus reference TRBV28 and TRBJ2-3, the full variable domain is DVKVTQSSRYLVKRTGEKVFLECVQDMDHENMFWYRQDPGLGLRLIYFSYDVKMKEKGDIPEGYSVSREKKERFSLILESASTNQTSMYLCASSLPGGGTDTQYFGPGTRLTVL.

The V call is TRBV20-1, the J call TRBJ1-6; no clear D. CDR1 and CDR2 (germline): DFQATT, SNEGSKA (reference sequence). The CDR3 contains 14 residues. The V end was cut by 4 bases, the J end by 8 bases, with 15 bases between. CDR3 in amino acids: CSATGGSADSPLHF. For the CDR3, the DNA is TGCAGTGCTACCGGCGGGTCGGCGGATTCACCCCTCCACTTT.

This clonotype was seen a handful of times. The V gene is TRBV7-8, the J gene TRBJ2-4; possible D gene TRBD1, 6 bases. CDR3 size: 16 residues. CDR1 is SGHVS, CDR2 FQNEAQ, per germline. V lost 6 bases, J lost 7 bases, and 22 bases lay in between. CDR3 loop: CASSLQGAVSSNIQYF. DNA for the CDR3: TGTGCCAGCAGTCTACAGGGCGCCGTTTCTTCTAACATTCAGTACTTC.

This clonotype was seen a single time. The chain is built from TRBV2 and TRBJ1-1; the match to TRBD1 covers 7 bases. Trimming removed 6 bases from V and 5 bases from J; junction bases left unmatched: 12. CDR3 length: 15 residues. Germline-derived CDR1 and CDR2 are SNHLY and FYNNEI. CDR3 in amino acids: CASSLLTGYGTEAFF. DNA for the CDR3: TGTGCCAGCAGCTTGTTGACAGGGTACGGGACTGAAGCTTTCTTT.

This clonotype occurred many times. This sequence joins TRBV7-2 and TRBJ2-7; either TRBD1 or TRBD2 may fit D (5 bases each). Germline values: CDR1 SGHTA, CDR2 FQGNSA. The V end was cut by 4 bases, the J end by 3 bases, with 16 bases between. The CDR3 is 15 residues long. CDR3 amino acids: CASSWRREGIYEQYF. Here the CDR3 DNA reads TGTGCCAGCAGCTGGCGTCGTGAGGGGATCTACGAGCAGTACTTC.

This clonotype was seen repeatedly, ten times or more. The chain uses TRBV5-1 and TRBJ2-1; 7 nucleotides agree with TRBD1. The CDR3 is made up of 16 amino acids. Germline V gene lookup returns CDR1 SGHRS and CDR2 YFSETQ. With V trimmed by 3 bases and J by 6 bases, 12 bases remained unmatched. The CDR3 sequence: CASSSDRDRKINEQFF. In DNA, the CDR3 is TGCGCCAGCAGCTCCGACCGGGACAGAAAAATCAATGAGCAGTTCTTC. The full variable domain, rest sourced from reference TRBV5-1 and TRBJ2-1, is KAGVTQTPRYLIKTRGQQVTLSCSPISGHRSVSWYQQTPGQGLQFLFEYFSETQRNKGNFPGRFSGRQFSNSRSEMNVSTLELGDSALYLCASSSDRDRKINEQFFGPGTRLTVL.